This T cell receptor (beta chain) is from a study of CD8 T cells in ankylosing spondylitis (dated by TCRdb to 2016 to 2017). For the wider study: To find TCR variants linked to disease, the study profiled T cell receptor beta repertoires in ankylosing spondylitis patients and healthy donors. Peripheral blood was sampled, and synovial fluid was also collected from ankylosing spondylitis patients. The full study cohort was made up of approximately 27 ankylosing spondylitis patients and more than 90 healthy donors. Overall study results and their limits: Some motif variants had previously been reported in the synovial fluid and blood of reactive arthritis patients, which suggests shared mechanisms of disease initiation. The disease-linked clones had a CD8+ phenotype and were found at relatively low frequencies in peripheral blood. Blood from ankylosing spondylitis patients appeared to be characterized by a TCR beta motif made up of under ten highly homologous amino acid variants. The disease-linked clones were reported as significantly enriched in matched synovial fluid samples from ankylosing spondylitis patients.

The sequencer listed for this sample is Illumina HiSeq 2500. Quantitative 5'-RACE with molecular barcodes was the method used to prepare the TCR beta libraries. For the original study's pipeline: To identify disease-linked TCR variants, a new computational method was used, one built on a probabilistic model of VDJ rearrangement. The public reads were run again by TCRdb, first through fastp at Q25 and then through MiXCR, and only productive beta chains were kept. Merged by CDR3 protein, the rows form single entries marked with the most common genes and DNA. V and J calls and clone size were set by TCRdb, not the authors. The sample profile shows just over 350,000 distinct CDR3 sequences; 20% of them were found once. The ten most abundant clones make up around 13% of the sample. This clonotype was detected ten times or more. Its recognized antigen is unknown. Base qualities are not at hand, and no much larger clone is one base apart.

Germline trimming amounts to 6 bases on V and 5 bases on J, with 2 as the count of junction bases outside the gene matches. According to the germline V gene, CDR1 reads SQVTM and CDR2 reads ANQGSEA. Including cysteine and phenylalanine, the CDR3 has 11 amino acids. Only the CDR3 portion is preserved as DNA: 33 bases, with reading frame beginning at the first base. This receptor was obtained from a male donor with ankylosing spondylitis or in good health (not recorded which). The sequence joins TRBV29-1 to TRBJ2-5; 8 of the junction bases match TRBD1. Source material: blood, either unsorted or a sorted T cell fraction (not recorded which). Read as DNA, the sequence is TGCAGCGTGACAGGGGAGGAGACCCAGTACTTC. Translated, this is CSVTGEETQYF.